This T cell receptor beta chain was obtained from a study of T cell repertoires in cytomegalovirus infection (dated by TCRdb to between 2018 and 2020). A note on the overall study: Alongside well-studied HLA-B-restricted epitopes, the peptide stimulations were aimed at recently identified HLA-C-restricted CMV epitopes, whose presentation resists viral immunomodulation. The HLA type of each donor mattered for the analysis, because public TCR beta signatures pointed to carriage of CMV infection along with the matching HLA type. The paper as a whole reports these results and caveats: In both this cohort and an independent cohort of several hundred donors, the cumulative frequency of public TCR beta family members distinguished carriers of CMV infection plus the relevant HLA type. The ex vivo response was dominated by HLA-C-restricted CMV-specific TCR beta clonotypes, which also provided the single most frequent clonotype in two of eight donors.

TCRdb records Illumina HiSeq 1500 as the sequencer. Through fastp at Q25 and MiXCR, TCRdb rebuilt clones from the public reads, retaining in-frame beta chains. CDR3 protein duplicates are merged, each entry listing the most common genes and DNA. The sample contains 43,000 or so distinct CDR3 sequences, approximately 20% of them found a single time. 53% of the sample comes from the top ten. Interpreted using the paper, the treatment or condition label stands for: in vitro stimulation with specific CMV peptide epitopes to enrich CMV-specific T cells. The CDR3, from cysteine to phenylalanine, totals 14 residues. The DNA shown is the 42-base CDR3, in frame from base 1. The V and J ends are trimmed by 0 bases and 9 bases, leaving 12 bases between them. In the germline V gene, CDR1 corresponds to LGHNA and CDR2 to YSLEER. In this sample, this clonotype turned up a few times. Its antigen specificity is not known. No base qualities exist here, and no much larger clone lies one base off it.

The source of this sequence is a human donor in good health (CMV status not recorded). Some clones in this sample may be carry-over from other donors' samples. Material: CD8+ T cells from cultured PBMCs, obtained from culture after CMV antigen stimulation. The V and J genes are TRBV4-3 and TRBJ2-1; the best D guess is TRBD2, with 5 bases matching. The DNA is TGCGCCAGCAGCCAAGATCCCGTTGGAGGTGAGCAGTTCTTC. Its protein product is CASSQDPVGGEQFF.